This TCR beta chain was obtained from a study of OX40 agonist ivuxolimab in advanced cancers. At the level of the study: A diagnosis of hepatocellular carcinoma, melanoma, renal cell or head and neck cancer was present in dose-escalation patients.

Notes on this clone: As yet, its antigen is unknown.

Study-wide results and caveats: CD4+ and CD8+ T cells in blood underwent clonal expansion by week 6 at 0.1 to 3.0 mg/kg.

TCRdb's copy holds only in-frame clones and misses some; the assay was immunoSEQ multiplex PCR. This sample has over 100,000 clones, with 90% to 95% found just once. There are 17 residues in the CDR3. Germline-derived CDR1 and CDR2 are SGHVS and FQNEAQ. V lost 1 base and J 5 bases, leaving 21 bases between the germline ends. The sequence came from an adult with an advanced solid tumor such as melanoma, head and neck, liver or kidney cancer. The specimen was CD4+ or CD8+ T cells sorted from blood, collected in a trial of the OX40 agonist ivuxolimab. V and J are TRBV7-8 and TRBJ2-7; D ambiguous. CDR3 sequence reads: CASSLDRASARVDEQYF. The DNA for the CDR3 is TGTGCCAGCAGCTTAGATAGGGCGTCGGCTCGGGTGGACGAGCAGTACTTC.